This TCR beta chain is from a study of T-cell memory formation after mild COVID-19. General study findings and limits: Balance between CD4 and CD8 was seen in clones contracting day 15 to 85, and a CD4+ lean was seen in later expanders. Among clones peaking at day 37 in the second wave, SARS-CoV-2 specificity remained unconfirmed. Some SARS-CoV-2-responding clones were already detected in memory before infection.

A few counts support this clonotype. Its antigen remains unidentified. V gave up 2 bases and J gave up 4 bases; unmatched junction bases: 5. There are 16 residues in the CDR3. Germline-derived CDR1 and CDR2 are SGHTA and FQGNSA. Sample barcodes and UMIs were carried by the TCR alpha and TCR beta cDNA libraries that 5'RACE generated with constant-segment primers. TCRdb re-derived calls from the 5' RACE reads in MiXCR, one entry per CDR3 protein. The sample lists under 250,000 distinct CDR3 sequences, 9.5% seen once, with around 3.3% in the top ten. The sample consisted of PBMCs or a T cell subset sorted from them (not recorded which). The rearrangement links TRBV7-2 to TRBJ1-4; TRBD1 matches at 9 bases. The source is a man aged 18 to 29 who had mild COVID-19 (a few samples of this study predate the infection). Cell type and time point are not known. CDR3 DNA: TGTGCCAGCAGCTTAACCCCGGGACAGGGTAATGAAAAACTGTTTTTT. This encodes CASSLTPGQGNEKLFF.